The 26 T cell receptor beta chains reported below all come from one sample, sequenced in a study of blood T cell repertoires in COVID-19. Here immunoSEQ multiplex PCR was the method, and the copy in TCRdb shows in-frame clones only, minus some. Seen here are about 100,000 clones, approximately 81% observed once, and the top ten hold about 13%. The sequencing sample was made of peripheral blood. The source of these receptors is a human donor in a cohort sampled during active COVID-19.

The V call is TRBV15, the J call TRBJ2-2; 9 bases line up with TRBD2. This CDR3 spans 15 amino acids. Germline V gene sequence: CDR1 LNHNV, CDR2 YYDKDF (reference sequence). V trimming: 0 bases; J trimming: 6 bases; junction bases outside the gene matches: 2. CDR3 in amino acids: CATSRDIAGAGELFF. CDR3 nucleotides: TGTGCCACCAGCAGAGATATAGCGGGAGCCGGGGAGCTGTTTTTT.

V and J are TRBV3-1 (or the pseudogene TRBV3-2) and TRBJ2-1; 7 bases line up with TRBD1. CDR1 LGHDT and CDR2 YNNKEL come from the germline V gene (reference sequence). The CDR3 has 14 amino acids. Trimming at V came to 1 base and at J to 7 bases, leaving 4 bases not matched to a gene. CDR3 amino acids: CASSQVQGRNEQFF. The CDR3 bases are TGTGCCAGCAGCCAAGTACAGGGGCGGAATGAGCAGTTCTTC.

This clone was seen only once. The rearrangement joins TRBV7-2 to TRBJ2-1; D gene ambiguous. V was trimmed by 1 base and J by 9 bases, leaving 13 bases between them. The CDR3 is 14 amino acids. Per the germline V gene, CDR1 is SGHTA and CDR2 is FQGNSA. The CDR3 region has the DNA TGTGCCAGCAGCTTAGTAATGCGGAATGGTGAGCAGTTCTTC. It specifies CASSLVMRNGEQFF.

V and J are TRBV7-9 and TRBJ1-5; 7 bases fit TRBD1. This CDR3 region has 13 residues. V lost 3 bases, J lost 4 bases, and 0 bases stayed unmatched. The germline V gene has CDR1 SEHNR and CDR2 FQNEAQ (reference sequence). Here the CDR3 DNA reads TGTGCCAGCAGCTTGACAGGGAATCAGCCCCAGCATTTT. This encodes CASSLTGNQPQHF.

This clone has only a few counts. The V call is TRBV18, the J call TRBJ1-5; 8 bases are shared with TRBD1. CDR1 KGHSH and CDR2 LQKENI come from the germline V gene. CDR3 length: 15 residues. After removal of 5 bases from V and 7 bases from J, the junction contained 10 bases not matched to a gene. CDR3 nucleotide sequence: TGTGCCAGCTCATTGGGACAGGCCCCCAGCCAGCCCCAGCATTTT. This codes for CASSLGQAPSQPQHF.

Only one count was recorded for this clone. CDR3: CASSYTGISSYEQYF. CDR3 coding DNA: TGTGCCAGCAGTTACACCGGGATATCCTCCTACGAGCAGTACTTC. The J gene is TRBJ2-7, the V gene TRBV6-2 or TRBV6-3; a weak D match, TRBD2 (5 bases). CDR1 is MNHEY and CDR2 is SVGEGT in the germline V gene. Trimming took 2 bases from V and 0 from J, leaving 11 bases between them. CDR3 length: 15 residues.

The CDR3 nucleotides are TGTGCCATCAGTGTGACAGGGACTAGCGTGGACGAGCAGTACTTC. Its translation is CAISVTGTSVDEQYF. The chain has TRBV10-3 and TRBJ2-7; 10 nucleotides agree with TRBD2. CDR1 ENHRY and CDR2 SYGVKD come from the germline V gene. The junction had 8 bases not matched to a gene; V was cut back by 4 bases and J by 5 bases. This CDR3 is built from 15 residues.

The CDR3 DNA sequence: TGTGCCAGCAGCGGGGGAGGTCTATCGTCATACGAGCAGTACTTC. Translated, it gives CASSGGGLSSYEQYF. V is TRBV5-4 and J is TRBJ2-7; D possibly corresponds to TRBD2 (6 bases). The germline V gene encodes CDR1 SGHNT and CDR2 YYREEE (reference sequence). The CDR3 runs to 15 residues. Trimming pared 4 bases from V and 4 bases from J, leaving 18 bases between.

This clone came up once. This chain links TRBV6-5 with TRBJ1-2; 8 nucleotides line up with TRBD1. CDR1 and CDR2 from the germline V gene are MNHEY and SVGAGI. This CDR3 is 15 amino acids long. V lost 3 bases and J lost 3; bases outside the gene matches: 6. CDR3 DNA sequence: TGTGCCAGCAGTTATAAAACAGGGGGGGACTATGGCTACACCTTC. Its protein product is CASSYKTGGDYGYTF.

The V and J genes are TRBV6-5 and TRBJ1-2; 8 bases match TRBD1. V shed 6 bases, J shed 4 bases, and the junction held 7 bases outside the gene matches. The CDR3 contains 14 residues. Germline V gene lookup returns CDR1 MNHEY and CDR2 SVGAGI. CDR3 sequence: CASSGGQVGYGYTF. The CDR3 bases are TGTGCCAGCAGCGGGGGACAGGTCGGCTATGGCTACACCTTC.

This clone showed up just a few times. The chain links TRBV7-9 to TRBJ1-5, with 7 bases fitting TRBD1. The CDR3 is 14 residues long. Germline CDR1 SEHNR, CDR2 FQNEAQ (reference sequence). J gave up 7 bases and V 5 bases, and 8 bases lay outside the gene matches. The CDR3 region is CASSTTGFNQPQHF. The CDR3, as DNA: TGTGCCAGCAGCACGACAGGGTTCAACCAGCCCCAGCATTTT.

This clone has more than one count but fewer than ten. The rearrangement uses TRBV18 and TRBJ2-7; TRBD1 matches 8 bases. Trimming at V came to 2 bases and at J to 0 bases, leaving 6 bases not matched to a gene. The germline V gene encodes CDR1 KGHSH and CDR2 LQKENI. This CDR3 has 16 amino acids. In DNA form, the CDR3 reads TGTGCCAGCTCACCAAAGACAGGGGACAGCTCCTACGAGCAGTACTTC. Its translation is CASSPKTGDSSYEQYF. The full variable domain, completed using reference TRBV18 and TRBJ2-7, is NAGVMQNPRHLVRRRGQEARLRCSPMKGHSHVYWYRQLPEEGLKFMVYLQKENIIDESGMPKERFSAEFPKEGPSILRIQQVVRGDSAAYFCASSPKTGDSSYEQYFGPGTRLTVT.

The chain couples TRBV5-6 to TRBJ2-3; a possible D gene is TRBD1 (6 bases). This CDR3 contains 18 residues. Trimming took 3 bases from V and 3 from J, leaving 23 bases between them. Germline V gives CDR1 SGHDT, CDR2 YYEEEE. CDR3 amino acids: CASSYSGGQFLRTDTQYF. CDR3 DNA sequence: TGTGCCAGCAGCTACTCCGGAGGACAGTTCTTAAGGACAGATACGCAGTATTTT.

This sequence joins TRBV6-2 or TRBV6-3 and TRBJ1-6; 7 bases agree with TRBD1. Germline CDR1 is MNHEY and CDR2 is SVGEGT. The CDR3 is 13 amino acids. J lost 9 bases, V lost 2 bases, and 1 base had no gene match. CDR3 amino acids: CASSYHRGSPLHF. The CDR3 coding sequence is TGTGCCAGCAGTTACCACAGGGGTTCACCCCTCCACTTT.

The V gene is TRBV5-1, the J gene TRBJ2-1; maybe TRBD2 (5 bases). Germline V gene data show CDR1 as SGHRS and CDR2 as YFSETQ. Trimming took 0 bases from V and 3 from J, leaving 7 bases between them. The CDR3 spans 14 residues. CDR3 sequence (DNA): TGCGCCAGCAGCTTGGAACTAGTCTACAATGAGCAGTTCTTC. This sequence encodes CASSLELVYNEQFF.

CDR3 coding DNA: TGTGCCAGCAGCAATACAGGAAACACCATATATTTT. Translating it yields CASSNTGNTIYF. This rearrangement joins TRBV6-5 to TRBJ1-3; D is uncertain. CDR1 is MNHEY and CDR2 is SVGAGI in the germline V gene. The CDR3 loop spans 12 amino acids. The germline V and J ends were trimmed by 6 bases and 4 bases, with 7 bases remaining between them.

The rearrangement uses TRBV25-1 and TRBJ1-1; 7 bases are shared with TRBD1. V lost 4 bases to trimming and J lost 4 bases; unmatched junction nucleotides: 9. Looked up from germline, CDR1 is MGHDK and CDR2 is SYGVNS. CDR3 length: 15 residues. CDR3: CASSGRGTVSTEAFF. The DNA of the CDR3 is TGTGCCAGCAGTGGTAGAGGGACAGTCAGCACTGAAGCTTTCTTT.

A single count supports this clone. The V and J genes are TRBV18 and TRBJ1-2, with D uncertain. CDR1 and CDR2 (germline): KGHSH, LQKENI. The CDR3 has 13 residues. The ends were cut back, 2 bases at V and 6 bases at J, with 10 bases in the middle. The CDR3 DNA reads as TGTGCCAGCTCACCAACACAGACGCATGGCTACACCTTC. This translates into CASSPTQTHGYTF.

CDR3 region: CASTITGSGANVLTF. The CDR3 bases are TGTGCCAGCACCATTACAGGGTCCGGGGCCAACGTCCTGACTTTC. The V gene is TRBV7-8, the J gene TRBJ2-6; D perhaps matches TRBD1 (6 bases). The CDR3 runs 15 residues. The V end lost 7 bases, the J end lost 4 bases, and 14 bases lay between the germline ends. Germline CDR1 and CDR2: SGHVS and FQNEAQ.

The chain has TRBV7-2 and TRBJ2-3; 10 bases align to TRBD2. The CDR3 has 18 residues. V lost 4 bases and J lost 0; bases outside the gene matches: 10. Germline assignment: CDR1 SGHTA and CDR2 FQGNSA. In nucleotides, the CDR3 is TGTGCCAGCAGCTCAGGACTAGCGGTTTTCACTAGCACAGATACGCAGTATTTT. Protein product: CASSSGLAVFTSTDTQYF.

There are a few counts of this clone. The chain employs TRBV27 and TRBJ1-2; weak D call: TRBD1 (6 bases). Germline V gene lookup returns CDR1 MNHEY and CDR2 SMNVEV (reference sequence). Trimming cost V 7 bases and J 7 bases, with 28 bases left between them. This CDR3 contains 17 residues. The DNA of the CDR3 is TGTGCCAGCAACCTTCTTCCCGGACAGTCCCACCGGAGTGGCTACACCTTC. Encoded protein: CASNLLPGQSHRSGYTF.

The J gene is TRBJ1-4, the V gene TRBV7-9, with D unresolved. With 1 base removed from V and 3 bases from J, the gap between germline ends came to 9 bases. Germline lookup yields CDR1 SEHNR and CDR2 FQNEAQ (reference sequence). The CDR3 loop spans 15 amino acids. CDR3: CASSLGETANEKLFF. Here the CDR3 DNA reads TGTGCCAGCAGCTTAGGGGAGACGGCTAATGAAAAACTGTTTTTT.

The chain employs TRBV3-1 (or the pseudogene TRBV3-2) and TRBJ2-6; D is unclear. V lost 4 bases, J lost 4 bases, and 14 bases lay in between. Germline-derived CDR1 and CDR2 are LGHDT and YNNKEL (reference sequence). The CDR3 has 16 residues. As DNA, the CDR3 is TGTGCCAGCAGCCCCTCCGTAGCAACCGGGGCCAACGTCCTGACTTTC. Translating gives CASSPSVATGANVLTF.

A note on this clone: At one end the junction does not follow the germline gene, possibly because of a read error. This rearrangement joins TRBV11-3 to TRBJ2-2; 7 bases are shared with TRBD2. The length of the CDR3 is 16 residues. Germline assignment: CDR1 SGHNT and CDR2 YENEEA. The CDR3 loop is CASSLDGGGHTGELFF. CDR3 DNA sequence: TGTGCCAGCAGCCTAGATGGGGGGGGTCACACCGGGGAGCTGTTTTTT.

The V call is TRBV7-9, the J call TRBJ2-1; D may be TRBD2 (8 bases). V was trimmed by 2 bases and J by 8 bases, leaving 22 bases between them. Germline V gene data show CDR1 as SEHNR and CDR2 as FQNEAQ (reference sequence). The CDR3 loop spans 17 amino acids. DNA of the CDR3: TGTGCCAGCAGCTTAATAGGACTAGCTCAGGGGGGGGATGAGCAGTTCTTC. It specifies CASSLIGLAQGGDEQFF.

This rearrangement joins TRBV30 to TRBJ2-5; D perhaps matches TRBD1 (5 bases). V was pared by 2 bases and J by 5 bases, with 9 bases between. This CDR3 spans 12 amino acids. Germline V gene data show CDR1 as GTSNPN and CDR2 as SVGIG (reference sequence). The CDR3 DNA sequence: TGTGCCTGGAGTCGGACAAGCGAGACCCAGTACTTC. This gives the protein CAWSRTSETQYF.